This T cell receptor beta chain was found in a study of cytomegalovirus exposure and HLA in healthy donors. As for the study in general: Approximately 180 million T cells yielded 90 million to 130 million unique TCR beta sequences in earlier analysis.

To note about this clone: The antigen is undetermined.

General study findings and limits: Near-uniform donor sequencing depth was presumed by presence/absence analyses. Analysis was performed later, and it showed HLA-associated TCR beta chains to be more clonally expanded than equally common others.

PCR employed 60 Vbeta and 13 Jbeta primers. This table comes from immunoSEQ multiplex PCR, and its TCRdb copy is limited to in-frame clones, with some not included. Counted here are about 140,000 clones, roughly 75% occurring once; the ten biggest clones make up over 2.5%. The trim removed 8 bases at V and 8 bases at J, leaving 12 bases unmatched. CDR1 and CDR2 from the germline V gene are SNHLY and FYNNEI. The CDR3 has 14 amino acids. The origin of this receptor is a female donor in good health and CMV-seronegative. The chain combines TRBV2 with TRBJ2-3, with 8 nucleotides matching TRBD1. Sequences were obtained from PBMCs. CDR3: CASRVDRGFVTQYF. The CDR3 nucleotides read TGTGCCAGCCGGGTCGACAGGGGATTTGTTACGCAGTATTTT.